This entry lists 19 T cell receptor beta chains sequenced from one sample in a study of T cells after yellow fever vaccination. Via MiXCR, TCRdb re-called the 5' RACE reads, giving one row per CDR3 protein. The sample shows a few hundred thousand distinct CDR3 sequences, roughly 9.4% of them seen only once. The material was PBMCs, obtained on the day of the first yellow fever vaccination. These receptor sequences come from a man younger than 35 who received the YFV17D yellow fever vaccine.

This clonotype was observed a few times. V gene TRBV6-2 or TRBV6-3 combines with J gene TRBJ2-7; D is perhaps TRBD1 (5 bases). CDR3 length: 14 amino acids. Germline CDR1 is MNHEY and CDR2 is SVGEGT. The V end lost 5 bases, the J end lost 2 bases, and 13 bases lay between the germline ends. The CDR3 nucleotides read TGTGCCAGCAGTGACCGTGACAGAACCTACGAGCAGTACTTC. It specifies CASSDRDRTYEQYF.

In nucleotides, the CDR3 is TGTGCCAGCAGTGAAATGGTTCGGGACACTGAAGCTTTCTTT. It codes for CASSEMVRDTEAFF. The chain joins TRBV6-1 to TRBJ1-1; D uncertain. There are 14 residues in the CDR3. Per the germline V gene, CDR1 is MNHNS and CDR2 is SASEGT. Trimming took off 2 bases at V and 3 bases at J, with 10 bases between the two ends.

This clonotype was seen at least ten times. V is TRBV20-1 and J is TRBJ1-5, with D possibly TRBD1 on 5 matching bases. CDR3 length: 12 residues. From germline, CDR1 is DFQATT and CDR2 SNEGSKA (reference sequence). The CDR3 region is CSAGSSNQPQHF. CDR3 nucleotides: TGCAGCGCAGGGAGTAGCAATCAGCCCCAGCATTTT.

This clonotype was detected only a few times. CDR3 nucleotide sequence: TGTGCCAGCAGCGTTAATAGCAATCAGCCCCAGCATTTT. Its protein is CASSVNSNQPQHF. V is TRBV11-2 and J is TRBJ1-5; no definite D call. V lost 5 bases and J lost 0, with 5 bases in between. There are 13 residues in the CDR3. Germline lookup yields CDR1 SGHAT and CDR2 FQNNGV.

This clonotype appeared a few times. This chain connects TRBV11-2 to TRBJ1-1; D call uncertain. V was clipped by 0 bases and J by 8 bases, with 13 bases between them. The germline gives CDR1 SGHAT, CDR2 FQNNGV. The CDR3 runs 14 residues. In DNA form, the CDR3 reads TGTGCCAGCAGCTTAGATCACACTAGCCTAGAAGCTTTCTTT. Amino acids: CASSLDHTSLEAFF.

The chain recombines TRBV7-2 with TRBJ2-1, with 8 bases lining up with TRBD1. The germline V gene has CDR1 SGHTA and CDR2 FQGNSA. This CDR3 has 13 residues. J gave up 12 bases and V 5 bases, and 9 bases lay outside the gene matches. CDR3 amino acids: CASSNGQGRWQFF. CDR3 sequence (DNA): TGTGCCAGCAGCAACGGACAGGGAAGGTGGCAGTTCTTC.

CDR3 protein: CSARDPRGNYGYTF. The CDR3 nucleotides read TGCAGTGCTAGAGATCCCCGGGGTAACTATGGCTACACCTTC. This chain uses TRBV20-1 with TRBJ1-2; D is ambiguous. CDR3 length equals 14 residues. Germline V gene lookup returns CDR1 DFQATT and CDR2 SNEGSKA (reference sequence). Deletions cut 0 bases from V and 1 base from J, with 9 bases between.

This clonotype was detected only once. This chain joins TRBV20-1 and TRBJ2-5; 10 nucleotides line up with TRBD2. The junction had 11 bases not matched to a gene; V was cut back by 3 bases and J by 4 bases. CDR3 size: 16 residues. Germline assignment: CDR1 DFQATT and CDR2 SNEGSKA (reference sequence). CDR3 sequence reads: CSARGQAGGPRETQYF. The DNA for the CDR3 is TGCAGTGCTAGGGGCCAAGCGGGGGGGCCTCGAGAGACCCAGTACTTC.

This clonotype was detected a few times. This rearrangement joins TRBV7-8 to TRBJ1-1; 8 bases are shared with TRBD1. V was clipped by 3 bases and J by 5 bases; unmatched bases: 5. The CDR3 contains 14 residues. CDR1 is SGHVS, CDR2 FQNEAQ, per germline. The chain's CDR3 is CASSFHRGDTEAFF. CDR3 bases: TGTGCCAGCAGCTTTCACAGGGGGGATACTGAAGCTTTCTTT.

This rearrangement joins TRBV5-1 to TRBJ2-4; 10 nucleotides match TRBD1. This CDR3 has 16 residues. The ends lost 4 bases at V and 9 bases at J; junction bases unmatched: 13. CDR1 SGHRS and CDR2 YFSETQ come from the germline V gene. In nucleotides, the CDR3 is TGCGCCAGCAGCCGGGGACAGGGGCAGGGCCAGTTCATTCAGTACTTC. Encoded protein: CASSRGQGQGQFIQYF.

This clonotype has only a few counts. V usage is TRBV9 and J usage is TRBJ2-3; D call uncertain. The CDR3 has 13 residues. CDR1 and CDR2 from the germline V gene are SGDLS and YYNGEE. V was cut by 0 bases and J by 5 bases, with 7 bases left in between. Here the CDR3 reads CASSVVGEDTQYF. The CDR3 nucleotides are TGTGCCAGCAGCGTAGTTGGGGAAGATACGCAGTATTTT.

The sample holds a few counts of this clonotype. This chain connects TRBV27 to TRBJ2-1, with 10 bases that match TRBD2. The CDR3 is 15 residues long. Germline V gene data show CDR1 as MNHEY and CDR2 as SMNVEV (reference sequence). The V segment lost 6 bases and the J segment 4 bases; nucleotides outside the gene matches: 6. The CDR3 nucleotides read TGTGCCAGCAGAACGACTAGCGGGCAGTACAATGAGCAGTTCTTC. It is translated as CASRTTSGQYNEQFF.

This clonotype was seen repeatedly, ten times or more. This CDR3 reads CASSYRDRINQPQHF. The DNA of the CDR3 is TGCGCCAGCAGCTACCGGGACAGGATCAATCAGCCCCAGCATTTT. The chain joins TRBV4-1 to TRBJ1-5; 8 nucleotides match TRBD1. This CDR3 spans 15 amino acids. Germline values: CDR1 MGHRA, CDR2 YSYEKL. The junction had 6 bases not matched to a gene; V was cut back by 5 bases and J by 3 bases.

This clonotype has just a few counts. This chain links TRBV7-3 with TRBJ2-3; 12 nucleotides align to TRBD2. This CDR3 region has 19 residues. Germline lookup yields CDR1 SGHTA and CDR2 FQGTGA. J was trimmed by 6 bases and V by 1 base; bases with no gene match: 14. This chain's CDR3 is CASSLKGGLAGGHLDTQYF. CDR3 sequence (DNA): TGTGCCAGCAGCTTAAAGGGTGGTCTAGCGGGGGGGCATCTGGATACGCAGTATTTT.

This clonotype was recorded at least ten times. This chain uses TRBV7-2 with TRBJ2-3, with 8 bases that match TRBD1. CDR3 length: 15 residues. V shed 5 bases, J shed 0 bases, and the junction held 4 bases outside the gene matches. Germline V gene data show CDR1 as SGHTA and CDR2 as FQGNSA. This CDR3 reads CASSPRTGSTDTQYF. CDR3 DNA: TGTGCCAGCAGCCCCCGGACAGGGAGCACAGATACGCAGTATTTT.

The chain combines TRBV24-1 with TRBJ2-3; D might be TRBD2 (6 bases). The CDR3 is 13 amino acids. V lost 4 bases, J lost 5 bases, and 9 bases lay in between. CDR1 is KGHDR and CDR2 is SFDVKD in the germline V gene. DNA for the CDR3: TGTGCCACCAGTGAGGAGACTAGAGATACGCAGTATTTT. Amino acid sequence: CATSEETRDTQYF.

This clonotype has just a few counts. V gene TRBV5-5 combines with J gene TRBJ2-7; D is perhaps TRBD2 (6 bases). Looked up from germline, CDR1 is SGHKS and CDR2 is YYEKEE (reference sequence). Trimming pared 5 bases from V and 5 bases from J, leaving 23 bases between. CDR3 size: 16 residues. CDR3 bases: TGTGCCAGCAGGTTAGAAAGGGGACTGTCGTATGACGAGCAGTACTTC. Amino acid sequence: CASRLERGLSYDEQYF.

CDR3 sequence reads: CSARDRGPMSYEQYV. In DNA, the CDR3 is TGCAGTGCTAGAGACCGGGGCCCGATGTCCTACGAGCAGTACGTC. The rearrangement links TRBV20-1 to TRBJ2-7; D tentatively fits TRBD1 or TRBD2 (5 bases each). V was cut by 0 bases and J by 1 base, with 13 bases left in between. The CDR3 has 15 residues. Germline V gives CDR1 DFQATT, CDR2 SNEGSKA (reference sequence).

This clonotype has at least ten counts. The V gene is TRBV9, the J gene TRBJ1-1; D call uncertain. This CDR3 is 14 amino acids long. The germline V gene encodes CDR1 SGDLS and CDR2 YYNGEE. The V gene lost 4 bases and the J gene lost 4 bases, with 14 bases spanning the gap. The chain's CDR3 is CASSPTRGSTEAFF. CDR3 DNA: TGTGCCAGCAGCCCTACTAGAGGGAGCACTGAAGCTTTCTTT.